This T cell receptor beta chain was sequenced in a study of shared clonotypes between healthy human individuals. Study-wide results and limits: Memory subsets had estimated richness that was generally smaller than that of naive subsets. Non-shared clonotypes had lower generation probabilities than clonotypes shared by all four sorted-subset donors. A few donors shared around 5.1% of their naive CD4 clonotypes.

Negatively enriched CD4+ T cells were divided by CD45RA into naive and memory. Germline values: CDR1 SGHRS, CDR2 YFSETQ. After removal of 3 bases from V and 4 bases from J, the junction contained 8 bases not matched to a gene. There are 15 residues in the CDR3. On this clone itself: The antigen is undetermined.

Data came from immunoSEQ multiplex PCR; TCRdb stores just in-frame clones and leaves some out. The sample carries about a million clones, more than 60% recorded once. This receptor was obtained from a man between 18 and 35 years old in good health. The sequenced sample was memory CD4+ T cells sorted from blood. Documented subset: CD45RA-negative fraction. The V gene is TRBV5-1, the J gene TRBJ1-2; TRBD1 matches 8 bases. Here the CDR3 DNA reads TGCGCCAGCAGCTCTCCAGCGACAGGGGTCTATGGCTACACCTTC. Encoded protein: CASSSPATGVYGYTF.